What follows are 22 T cell receptor beta chains derived from one specimen sequenced in a study of technical replicates of blood from a few donors. TCRdb's copy holds only in-frame clones and misses some; the assay was immunoSEQ multiplex PCR. Here the sample spans 100,000 or so clones, roughly 95% being singletons. The sequenced material came from T cells isolated from PBMCs. Receptor source: a human donor in good health.

The genes are TRBV27 and TRBJ1-1; D perhaps matches TRBD1 (5 bases). The V and J ends lost 0 bases and 6 bases respectively, with 14 bases between them. The CDR3 spans 15 residues. Germline V gene lookup returns CDR1 MNHEY and CDR2 SMNVEV (reference sequence). The CDR3, as DNA: TGTGCCAGCAGTTTATCGAGCGCAGGGATGGCTGAAGCTTTCTTT. Translating it yields CASSLSSAGMAEAFF.

The V and J genes are TRBV5-4 and TRBJ2-5, with 12 bases that match TRBD2. CDR1 is SGHNT and CDR2 is YYREEE in the germline V gene (reference sequence). J lost 5 bases, V lost 4 bases, and 3 bases had no gene match. CDR3 size: 14 residues. CDR3 residues: CASSLAGGPETQYF. CDR3 in DNA: TGTGCCAGCAGCCTAGCGGGAGGGCCGGAGACCCAGTACTTC.

This clone was counted between two and nine times. The chain joins TRBV7-3 to TRBJ1-5; D not certain. The CDR3 is 15 residues long. V was pared by 3 bases and J by 0 bases, with 9 bases between. Looked up from germline, CDR1 is SGHTA and CDR2 is FQGTGA. The CDR3 spells CASSLLANSNQPQHF. The DNA for the CDR3 is TGTGCCAGCAGCTTGTTAGCGAATAGCAATCAGCCCCAGCATTTT.

CDR3 region: CASSYRDNQPQHF. The CDR3 nucleotides are TGTGCCAGCAGCTACAGGGATAATCAGCCCCAGCATTTT. The V gene is TRBV5-8, the J gene TRBJ1-5; a weak D match, TRBD1 (6 bases). Germline V gene sequence: CDR1 SGHTS, CDR2 YDEGEE. The V end lost 3 bases, the J end lost 4 bases, and 8 bases lay between the germline ends. The CDR3 runs to 13 residues.

This clone was observed a handful of times. The J gene is TRBJ2-1, the V gene TRBV7-3, with TRBD2 matching 7 bases. The V segment lost 4 bases and the J segment 4 bases; nucleotides outside the gene matches: 4. The CDR3 loop spans 14 amino acids. CDR1 SGHTA and CDR2 FQGTGA come from the germline V gene. CDR3: CASSSGLPYNEQFF. CDR3 bases: TGTGCCAGCAGCTCGGGACTACCTTACAATGAGCAGTTCTTC.

V is TRBV30 and J is TRBJ1-2; maybe TRBD1 (6 bases). V lost 5 bases, J lost 3 bases, and 7 bases lay in between. This CDR3 contains 11 residues. In germline, CDR1 is GTSNPN, CDR2 SVGIG (reference sequence). In DNA, the CDR3 is TGTGCCTGGCAGGGGTACTATGGCTACACCTTC. This codes for CAWQGYYGYTF.

The chain is built from TRBV15 and TRBJ1-4; possible D gene TRBD1, 5 bases. CDR1 LNHNV and CDR2 YYDKDF come from the germline V gene (reference sequence). V lost 0 bases to trimming and J lost 3 bases, with 8 bases between them. The CDR3 consists of 15 residues. The CDR3 bases are TGTGCCACCAGCAGAGACTGGGGGGCTAATGAAAAACTGTTTTTT. It translates to CATSRDWGANEKLFF. The entire variable domain, with the rest obtained from reference TRBV15 and TRBJ1-4, is as follows: DAMVIQNPRYQVTQFGKPVTLSCSQTLNHNVMYWYQQKSSQAPKLLFHYYDKDFNNEADTPDNFQSRRPNTSFCFLDIRSPGLGDTAMYLCATSRDWGANEKLFFGSGTQLSVL.

The V call is TRBV27, the J call TRBJ2-1; 12 nucleotides line up with TRBD2. The junction had 6 bases not matched to a gene; V was cut back by 3 bases and J by 9 bases. Germline CDR1 is MNHEY and CDR2 is SMNVEV (reference sequence). This CDR3 has 15 residues. DNA of the CDR3: TGTGCCAGCAGTTTCCTAGCGGGAGGGCCTGGTGAGCAGTTCTTC. Translation gives CASSFLAGGPGEQFF.

V gene TRBV10-3 combines with J gene TRBJ1-2; the D gene is possibly TRBD1 (6 bases). Looked up from germline, CDR1 is ENHRY and CDR2 is SYGVKD. Trimming left V 10 bases short and J 2 bases short, with 11 bases between. The CDR3 length is 12 residues. The CDR3, as DNA: TGTGCCAGTTCTCAGGGGAACTATGGCTACACCTTC. Protein product: CASSQGNYGYTF.

In the case of this clone: The sample holds other DNA sequences that translate to the same CDR3. V gene TRBV6-5 combines with J gene TRBJ2-7, with 9 bases identical to TRBD1. Unmatched junction bases numbered 1, after V lost 0 bases and J lost 4 bases. This CDR3 spans 14 amino acids. The germline V gene has CDR1 MNHEY and CDR2 SVGAGI. The CDR3 is CASSYSDRGYEQYF. CDR3 bases: TGTGCCAGCAGTTACTCGGACAGGGGTTACGAGCAGTACTTC.

V gene TRBV27 combines with J gene TRBJ2-3, with D possibly matching TRBD2 (5 bases). Trimming took 6 bases from V and 2 from J, leaving 12 bases between them. The length of the CDR3 is 14 residues. Germline V CDR1 and CDR2: MNHEY, SMNVEV (reference sequence). CDR3 residues: CASRRLLVTDTQYF. CDR3 nucleotide sequence: TGTGCCAGCAGGCGACTACTTGTCACAGATACGCAGTATTTT.

V gene TRBV9 combines with J gene TRBJ2-6; tentative D call: TRBD1 (6 bases). V lost 7 bases, J lost 0 bases, and 11 bases lay in between. The germline V gene has CDR1 SGDLS and CDR2 YYNGEE. This CDR3 is 15 amino acids long. CDR3 in amino acids: CASQGHLSGANVLTF. The CDR3 DNA follows: TGTGCCAGCCAGGGGCACCTCTCTGGGGCCAACGTCCTGACTTTC.

V is TRBV7-2 and J is TRBJ2-1; 7 positions agree with TRBD2. The CDR3 has 14 amino acids. Germline CDR1 and CDR2: SGHTA and FQGNSA. V gave up 1 base and J gave up 15 bases; unmatched junction bases: 12. Here the CDR3 reads CASSLESSGWRWFF. For the CDR3, the DNA is TGTGCCAGCAGCTTAGAGTCTAGCGGATGGAGATGGTTCTTC.

This chain uses TRBV5-6 with TRBJ1-6; maybe TRBD1 (6 bases). Per the germline V gene, CDR1 is SGHDT and CDR2 is YYEEEE. V lost 3 bases to trimming and J lost 10 bases, with 14 bases between them. CDR3 size: 14 residues. The CDR3 nucleotides are TGTGCCAGCAGCTCGGACACAGGGAACTCACCCCTCCACTTT. Translation: CASSSDTGNSPLHF.

Comments on this clone: The junction shows a germline mismatch at one end, possibly a read error. The chain uses TRBV6-5 and TRBJ1-2; D perhaps matches TRBD1 (6 bases). CDR3 length: 13 residues. Germline V gene data show CDR1 as MNHEY and CDR2 as SVGAGI. DNA of the CDR3: TGTGTCAGCAGTTCGCACAGGGCTTATGGCTACACCTTC. It specifies CVSSSHRAYGYTF.

This clone has just one count. The rearrangement joins TRBV28 to TRBJ1-4; TRBD1 agrees at 9 bases. The V gene's germline CDR1 is MDHEN and CDR2 SYDVKM. The CDR3 runs 14 residues. The V gene end was trimmed by 4 bases and the J gene end by 10 bases; junction bases not matched to a gene: 7. The CDR3 DNA follows: TGTGCCAGCAGTTCCGGGACAGGGTTTGGAAAACTGTTTTTT. Protein sequence: CASSSGTGFGKLFF.

The V gene is TRBV27, the J gene TRBJ1-2; 9 bases align to TRBD1. Germline V gene lookup returns CDR1 MNHEY and CDR2 SMNVEV (reference sequence). The CDR3 extends over 16 amino acids. V was clipped by 6 bases and J by 5 bases; unmatched bases: 13. The CDR3, as DNA: TGTGCCAGCAGGCGACCGGGACAGGGAATTCGTTATGGCTACACCTTC. It specifies CASRRPGQGIRYGYTF.

The chain recombines TRBV23-1 with TRBJ2-1, with 15 bases that match TRBD2. Being an ORF, TRBV23-1 has a function that is uncertain. The CDR3 covers 17 residues. Germline trimming cut 3 bases from V and 4 bases from J; bases unmatched to any gene: 4. For the CDR3, the DNA is TGCGCCAGCAGTCACCGGACTAGCGGGAGGGTTTACAATGAGCAGTTCTTC. Amino acid sequence: CASSHRTSGRVYNEQFF.

The chain recombines TRBV7-8 with TRBJ1-2; possible D gene TRBD1, 5 bases. Trimming shortened V by 5 bases and J by 1 base, and 14 bases separated the two germline ends. The CDR3 runs to 15 residues. CDR1 and CDR2 from the germline V gene are SGHVS and FQNEAQ. CDR3: CASSQWGDDNYGYTF. The CDR3 DNA sequence: TGTGCCAGCAGCCAATGGGGGGATGATAACTATGGCTACACCTTC.

The chain has TRBV30 and TRBJ2-1; TRBD2 agrees at 16 bases. Trimming removed 5 bases from V and 1 base from J; junction bases left unmatched: 8. Germline CDR1 and CDR2: GTSNPN and SVGIG (reference sequence). The CDR3 has 18 residues. The DNA of the CDR3 is TGTGCCTGGGCGGGGACTAGCGGGAGGGCCGTATCCTACAATGAGCAGTTCTTC. Its protein is CAWAGTSGRAVSYNEQFF.

The chain joins TRBV5-5 to TRBJ1-2, with a tentative D call TRBD1 (6 bases). V was shortened by 2 bases and J by 0 bases, with 11 bases between the two germline ends. Germline V gives CDR1 SGHKS, CDR2 YYEKEE (reference sequence). The CDR3 consists of 15 residues. The CDR3 sequence is CASSFWDKANYGYTF. CDR3 DNA: TGTGCCAGCAGCTTTTGGGACAAAGCTAACTATGGCTACACCTTC.

The chain combines TRBV6-6 with TRBJ2-3, with a weak D call TRBD2 (5 bases). This CDR3 is built from 15 residues. The germline gives CDR1 MNHNY, CDR2 SVGAGI (reference sequence). V gave up 6 bases and J gave up 2 bases, with 15 bases separating them. CDR3 in amino acids: CASRKESGYTDTQYF. The CDR3 nucleotides read TGTGCCAGCAGGAAAGAAAGCGGCTACACAGATACGCAGTATTTT.